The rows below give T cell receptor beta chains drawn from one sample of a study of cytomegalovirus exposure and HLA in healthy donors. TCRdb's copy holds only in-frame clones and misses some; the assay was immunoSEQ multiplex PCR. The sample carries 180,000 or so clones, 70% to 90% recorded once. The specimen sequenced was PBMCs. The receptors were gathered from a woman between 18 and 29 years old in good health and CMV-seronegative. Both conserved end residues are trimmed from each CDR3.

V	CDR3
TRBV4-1	ASSQDERQRETYEQY
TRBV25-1	ASSEGQGGEKLF
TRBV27	ASSLGQGTYNEQF
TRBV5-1	ASSKGTSGRQYNEQF
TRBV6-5	ASSYSDRGPYNEQF
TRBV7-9	ASSSPGTGGLEQF
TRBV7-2	ASRESRTSLNEQF
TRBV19	ASSILQGPSNQPQH
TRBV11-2	ASSLRLAGGSYEQY
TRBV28	ASEQNTEAF
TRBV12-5	ASGPGQGASEQY
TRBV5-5	ASSRQGPTEAF
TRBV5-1	ASGISGTAQETQY
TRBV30	AWSVLNEQY
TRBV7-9	ASSGRASSSYEQY
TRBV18	ASSPRESALGQF
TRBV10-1	ASSRATGQDYEQY
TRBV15	AIGTGGNQPQH
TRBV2	ASPGQHTDTQY
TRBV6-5	ASSYSGGSTDTQY
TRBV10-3	ATSVGSIGLAGSDTQY